This T cell receptor (beta chain) was captured by sequencing in a study of T cell responses to AZD1222 COVID-19 vaccine. Study-wide points: The reported proportion of spike-specific TCRs targeting unmutated variant regions was nearly half.

There are 12 residues in the CDR3. Germline CDR1 and CDR2: MNHEY and SVGEGT. The V end was cut by 2 bases, the J end by 4 bases, with 5 bases between. Using immunoSEQ multiplex PCR, the repertoire was profiled, and TCRdb retains in-frame clones only, with some absent. There are 200,000 or so clones in the sample; roughly 91% occur only once, and roughly 0.99% lies in the top ten. As for this clone: The antigen is not known.

The chain has TRBV6-2 or TRBV6-3 and TRBJ1-2; D not resolved. Sample: peripheral blood, taken on day 0 of AZD1222 vaccination. This TCR derives from an adult in good health. CDR3 nucleotide sequence: TGTGCCAGCAGTTACCCGCCCTATGGCTACACCTTC. Translation: CASSYPPYGYTF.